Presented here are 6 T cell receptor beta chains from one specimen sequenced in a study of T cells and Merkel cell carcinoma outcomes. Sequencing used immunoSEQ multiplex PCR; TCRdb keeps in-frame clones, though not all of them. The sample carries several hundred clones, approximately 90% recorded once. Sequencing was done on a sample of tumor tissue from Merkel cell carcinoma. These receptors all come from a human donor with Merkel cell carcinoma.

The V gene is TRBV28, the J gene TRBJ2-7; possibly TRBD1 for D (5 bases). The CDR3 is 13 amino acids. The V gene lost 5 bases and the J gene lost 3 bases, with 11 bases spanning the gap. Per germline, CDR1 MDHEN and CDR2 SYDVKM. The CDR3 is CASSIGVGYEQYF. Here the CDR3 DNA reads TGTGCCAGCAGTATAGGGGTGGGCTACGAGCAGTACTTC. Looking up the rest from reference TRBV28 and TRBJ2-7 gives the full variable domain: DVKVTQSSRYLVKRTGEKVFLECVQDMDHENMFWYRQDPGLGLRLIYFSYDVKMKEKGDIPEGYSVSREKKERFSLILESASTNQTSMYLCASSIGVGYEQYFGPGTRLTVT.

The chain employs TRBV29-1 and TRBJ2-5, with 7 bases fitting TRBD1. This CDR3 region has 12 residues. The V and J ends lost 7 bases and 2 bases, in that order; junction bases with no gene match: 4. CDR1 and CDR2 from the germline V gene are SQVTM and ANQGSEA. The CDR3 nucleotides read TGCAGCGCAGACAGGGTTCAAGAGACCCAGTACTTC. Encoded protein: CSADRVQETQYF.

This clone appeared once. Its ends do not fully match the called genes, so a read error is possible. Different DNA sequences within this sample yield the same CDR3. This chain joins TRBV10-2 and TRBJ1-6; weak D call: TRBD1 (5 bases). The CDR3 length is 16 residues. Per the germline V gene, CDR1 is WSHSY and CDR2 is SAAADI. CDR3 in amino acids: CASSARDAGINSPLHF. CDR3 nucleotide sequence: TGCGCTAGCAGTGCCCGGGACGCTGGGATTAATTCACCCCTCCACTTT.

V is TRBV18 and J is TRBJ1-1; D remains unclear. Trimming shortened V by 5 bases and J by 1 base, and 8 bases separated the two germline ends. Per germline, CDR1 KGHSH and CDR2 LQKENI. CDR3 length equals 13 residues. The CDR3 sequence: CASSTQENTEAFF. CDR3 bases: TGTGCCAGCTCAACACAAGAGAACACTGAAGCTTTCTTT. The full variable domain, with the rest looked up from reference TRBV18 and TRBJ1-1, is NAGVMQNPRHLVRRRGQEARLRCSPMKGHSHVYWYRQLPEEGLKFMVYLQKENIIDESGMPKERFSAEFPKEGPSILRIQQVVRGDSAAYFCASSTQENTEAFFGQGTRLTVV.

The rearrangement links TRBV5-1 to TRBJ2-3, with 13 bases lining up with TRBD2. V trimming: 3 bases; J trimming: 1 base; junction bases outside the gene matches: 11. Germline CDR1 is SGHRS and CDR2 is YFSETQ. The CDR3 covers 19 residues. CDR3 amino acids: CASSWPTSGRALGTDTQYF. Here the CDR3 DNA reads TGCGCCAGCAGCTGGCCAACTAGCGGGAGGGCCCTCGGCACAGATACGCAGTATTTT.

V usage is TRBV7-9 and J usage is TRBJ2-2, with 9 bases fitting TRBD2. The V gene end was trimmed by 10 bases and the J gene end by 3 bases; junction bases not matched to a gene: 9. Germline loops: CDR1 SEHNR, CDR2 FQNEAQ (reference sequence). This CDR3 is 15 amino acids long. CDR3: CATLPGTSYTGELFF. CDR3 DNA sequence: TGTGCCACCTTGCCCGGGACTAGCTACACCGGGGAGCTGTTTTTT. The whole variable domain, filled in from reference TRBV7-9 and TRBJ2-2, reads DTGVSQNPRHKITKRGQNVTFRCDPISEHNRLYWYRQTLGQGPEFLTYFQNEAQLEKSRLLSDRFSAERPKGSFSTLEIQRTEQGDSAMYLCATLPGTSYTGELFFGEGSRLTVL.